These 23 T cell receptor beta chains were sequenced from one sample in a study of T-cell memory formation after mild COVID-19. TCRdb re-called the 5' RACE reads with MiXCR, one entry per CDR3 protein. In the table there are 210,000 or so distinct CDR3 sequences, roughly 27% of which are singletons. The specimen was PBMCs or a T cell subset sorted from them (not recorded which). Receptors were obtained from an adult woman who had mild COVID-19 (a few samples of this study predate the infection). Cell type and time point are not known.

CDR3 DNA sequence: TGTGCCAGCAGTGCCGGTGCAGAGAACCATAGCAATCAGCCCCAGCATTTT. Its translation: CASSAGAENHSNQPQHF. The chain employs TRBV25-1 and TRBJ1-5; D gene ambiguous. The germline V gene has CDR1 MGHDK and CDR2 SYGVNS. This CDR3 comprises 17 residues. V was clipped by 4 bases and J by 0 bases, with 16 bases between them.

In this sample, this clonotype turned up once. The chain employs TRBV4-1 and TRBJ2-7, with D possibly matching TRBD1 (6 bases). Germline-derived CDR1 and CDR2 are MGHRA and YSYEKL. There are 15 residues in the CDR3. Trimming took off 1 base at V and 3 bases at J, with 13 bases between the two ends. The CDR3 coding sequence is TGCGCCAGCAGCCAAGTTTACGGGACAATCTACGAGCAGTACTTC. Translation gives CASSQVYGTIYEQYF.

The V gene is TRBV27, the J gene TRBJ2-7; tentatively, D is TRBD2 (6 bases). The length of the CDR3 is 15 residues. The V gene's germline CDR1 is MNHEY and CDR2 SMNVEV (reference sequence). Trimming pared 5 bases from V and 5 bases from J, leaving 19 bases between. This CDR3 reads CASSGVGGSKHEQYF. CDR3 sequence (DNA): TGTGCCAGCAGTGGGGTAGGAGGGTCTAAGCACGAGCAGTACTTC.

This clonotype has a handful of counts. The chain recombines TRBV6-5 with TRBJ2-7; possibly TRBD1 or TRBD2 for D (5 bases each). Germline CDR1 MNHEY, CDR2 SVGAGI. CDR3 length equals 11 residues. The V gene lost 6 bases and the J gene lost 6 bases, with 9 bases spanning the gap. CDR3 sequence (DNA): TGTGCCAGCAGCCAGGGACCCGAGCAGTACTTC. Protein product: CASSQGPEQYF.

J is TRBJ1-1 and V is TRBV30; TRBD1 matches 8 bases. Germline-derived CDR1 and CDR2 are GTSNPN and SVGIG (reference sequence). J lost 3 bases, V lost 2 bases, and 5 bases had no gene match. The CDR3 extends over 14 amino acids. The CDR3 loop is CAWSRGTGDTEAFF. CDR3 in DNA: TGTGCCTGGAGTAGAGGGACAGGAGACACTGAAGCTTTCTTT.

The CDR3 here is CASSYDRDYEQYF. The CDR3 nucleotides read TGTGCCAGCAGCTATGACAGGGACTACGAGCAGTACTTC. The chain recombines TRBV5-6 with TRBJ2-7; 7 positions match TRBD1. This CDR3 is built from 13 residues. Per germline, CDR1 SGHDT and CDR2 YYEEEE. Trimming cost V 3 bases and J 3 bases; bases outside gene matches: 3.

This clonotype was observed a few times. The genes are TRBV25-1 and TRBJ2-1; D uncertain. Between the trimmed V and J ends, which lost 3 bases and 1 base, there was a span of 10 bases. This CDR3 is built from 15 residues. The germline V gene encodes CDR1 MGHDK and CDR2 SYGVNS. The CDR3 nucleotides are TGTGCCAGCAGTGAGATCTGGGGTTCCTACAATGAGCAGTTCTTC. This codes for CASSEIWGSYNEQFF.

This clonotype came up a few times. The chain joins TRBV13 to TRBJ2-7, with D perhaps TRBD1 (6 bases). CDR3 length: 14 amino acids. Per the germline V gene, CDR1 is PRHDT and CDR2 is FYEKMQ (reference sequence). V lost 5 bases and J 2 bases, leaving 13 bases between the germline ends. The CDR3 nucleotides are TGTGCCAGCAGCCGCCCGGACAGAGCCTACGAGCAGTACTTC. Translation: CASSRPDRAYEQYF.

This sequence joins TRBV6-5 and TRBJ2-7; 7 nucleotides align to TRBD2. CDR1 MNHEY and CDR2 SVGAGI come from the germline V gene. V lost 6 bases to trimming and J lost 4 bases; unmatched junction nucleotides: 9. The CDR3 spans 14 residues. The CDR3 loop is CASRPSGEGYEQYF. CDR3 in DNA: TGTGCCAGCAGGCCGTCGGGGGAGGGTTACGAGCAGTACTTC.

The CDR3 region is CASTRTSTNNEQFF. DNA for the CDR3: TGTGCCAGCACGCGGACTAGCACGAACAATGAGCAGTTCTTC. V gene TRBV12-3 or TRBV12-4 combines with J gene TRBJ2-1; 8 bases are a match to TRBD2. The J segment lost 5 bases and the V segment lost 7 bases, leaving 7 bases of the junction unmatched. This CDR3 has 14 residues.

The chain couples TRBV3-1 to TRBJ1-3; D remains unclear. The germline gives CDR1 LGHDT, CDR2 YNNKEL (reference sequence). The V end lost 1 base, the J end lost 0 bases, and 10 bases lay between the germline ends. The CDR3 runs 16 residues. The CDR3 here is CASSQVPGYSGNTIYF. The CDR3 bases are TGTGCCAGCAGCCAAGTACCGGGATACTCTGGAAACACCATATATTTT.

The CDR3 DNA is TGTGCCAGCAGCTTAGTTCAGAAAGAGACCCAGTACTTC. Its translation: CASSLVQKETQYF. The chain combines TRBV7-9 with TRBJ2-5; D call uncertain. CDR1 and CDR2 (germline): SEHNR, FQNEAQ (reference sequence). The CDR3 extends over 13 amino acids. Between the trimmed V and J ends, which lost 1 base and 3 bases, there was a span of 6 bases.

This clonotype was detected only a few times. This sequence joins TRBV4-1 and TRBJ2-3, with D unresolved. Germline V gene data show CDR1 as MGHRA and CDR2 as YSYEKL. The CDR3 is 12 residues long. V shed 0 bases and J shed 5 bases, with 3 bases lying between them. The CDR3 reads CASSQEVDTQYF. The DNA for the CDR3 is TGCGCCAGCAGCCAAGAGGTAGATACGCAGTATTTT.

This chain's CDR3 is CASSYAGATDTQYF. The CDR3 DNA follows: TGTGCCAGCAGTTATGCGGGAGCCACAGATACGCAGTATTTT. This chain connects TRBV12-3 or TRBV12-4 to TRBJ2-3, with 7 positions matching TRBD2. Unmatched junction bases numbered 3, after V lost 4 bases and J lost 2 bases. The CDR3 extends over 14 amino acids.

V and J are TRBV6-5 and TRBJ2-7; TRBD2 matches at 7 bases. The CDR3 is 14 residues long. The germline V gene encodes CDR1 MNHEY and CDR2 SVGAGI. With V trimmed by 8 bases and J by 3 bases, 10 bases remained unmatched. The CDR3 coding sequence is TGTGCCAGCCGTCTCGCACTAGCGTTCTACGAGCAGTACTTC. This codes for CASRLALAFYEQYF.

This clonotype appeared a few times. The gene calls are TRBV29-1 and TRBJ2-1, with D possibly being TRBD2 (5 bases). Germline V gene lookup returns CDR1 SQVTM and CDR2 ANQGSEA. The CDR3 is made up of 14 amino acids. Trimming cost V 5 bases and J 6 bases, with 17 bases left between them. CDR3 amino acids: CSVSGQEAPNEQFF. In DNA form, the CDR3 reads TGCAGCGTTTCTGGGCAGGAGGCCCCCAATGAGCAGTTCTTC.

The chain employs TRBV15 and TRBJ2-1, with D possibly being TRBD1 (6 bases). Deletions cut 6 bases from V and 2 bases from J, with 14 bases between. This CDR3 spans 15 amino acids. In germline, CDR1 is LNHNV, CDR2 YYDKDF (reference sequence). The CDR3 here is CATSTGLGTYNEQFF. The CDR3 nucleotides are TGTGCCACCAGTACAGGGTTAGGAACCTACAATGAGCAGTTCTTC.

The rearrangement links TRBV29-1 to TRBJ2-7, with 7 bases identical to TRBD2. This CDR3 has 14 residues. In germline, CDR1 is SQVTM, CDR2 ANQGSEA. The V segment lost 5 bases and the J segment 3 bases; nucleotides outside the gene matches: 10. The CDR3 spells CSVTTAGLVYEQYF. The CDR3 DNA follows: TGCAGCGTTACCACAGCGGGATTAGTCTACGAGCAGTACTTC.

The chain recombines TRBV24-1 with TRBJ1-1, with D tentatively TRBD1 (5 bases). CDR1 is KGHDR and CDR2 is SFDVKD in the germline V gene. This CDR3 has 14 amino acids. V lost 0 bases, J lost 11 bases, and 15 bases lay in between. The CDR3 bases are TGTGCCACCAGTGATTTGCCGGCCGCCCGGGGGGCTTTCTTT. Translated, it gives CATSDLPAARGAFF.

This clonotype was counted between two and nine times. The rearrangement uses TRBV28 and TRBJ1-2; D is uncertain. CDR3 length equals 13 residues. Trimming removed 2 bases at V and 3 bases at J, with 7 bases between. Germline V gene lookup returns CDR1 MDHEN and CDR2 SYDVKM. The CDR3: CASSLEEDYGYTF. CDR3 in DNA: TGTGCCAGCAGTTTAGAGGAGGACTATGGCTACACCTTC.

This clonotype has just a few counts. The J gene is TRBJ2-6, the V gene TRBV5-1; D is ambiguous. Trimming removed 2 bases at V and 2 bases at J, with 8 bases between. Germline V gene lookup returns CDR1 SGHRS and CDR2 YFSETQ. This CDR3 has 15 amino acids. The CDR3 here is CASSLRVAGANVLTF. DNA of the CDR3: TGCGCCAGCAGCTTAAGGGTAGCTGGGGCCAACGTCCTGACTTTC.

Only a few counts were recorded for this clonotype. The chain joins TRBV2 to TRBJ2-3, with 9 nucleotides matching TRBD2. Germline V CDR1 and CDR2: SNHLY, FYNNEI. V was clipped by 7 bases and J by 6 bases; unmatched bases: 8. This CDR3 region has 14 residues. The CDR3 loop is CASNKRGAEDTQYF. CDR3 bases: TGTGCCAGCAACAAGCGGGGGGCAGAGGATACGCAGTATTTT.

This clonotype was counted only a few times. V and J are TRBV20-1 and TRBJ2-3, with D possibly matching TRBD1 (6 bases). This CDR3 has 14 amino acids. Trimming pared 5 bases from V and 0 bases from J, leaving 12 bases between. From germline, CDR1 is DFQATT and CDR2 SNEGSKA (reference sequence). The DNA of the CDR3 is TGCAGTGCTTTTGGGACATTCAGCACAGATACGCAGTATTTT. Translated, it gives CSAFGTFSTDTQYF.